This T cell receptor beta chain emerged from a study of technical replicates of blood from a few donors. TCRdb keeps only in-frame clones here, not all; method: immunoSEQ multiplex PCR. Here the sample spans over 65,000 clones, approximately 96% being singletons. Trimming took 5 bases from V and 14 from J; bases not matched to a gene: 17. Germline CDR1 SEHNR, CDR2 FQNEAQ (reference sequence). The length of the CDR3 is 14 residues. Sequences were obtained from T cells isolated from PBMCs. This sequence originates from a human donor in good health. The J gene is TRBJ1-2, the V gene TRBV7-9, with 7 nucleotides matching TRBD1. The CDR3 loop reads CASSTLGGPADRTF. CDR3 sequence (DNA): TGTGCCAGCAGCACCCTAGGGGGCCCCGCTGATCGGACCTTC.